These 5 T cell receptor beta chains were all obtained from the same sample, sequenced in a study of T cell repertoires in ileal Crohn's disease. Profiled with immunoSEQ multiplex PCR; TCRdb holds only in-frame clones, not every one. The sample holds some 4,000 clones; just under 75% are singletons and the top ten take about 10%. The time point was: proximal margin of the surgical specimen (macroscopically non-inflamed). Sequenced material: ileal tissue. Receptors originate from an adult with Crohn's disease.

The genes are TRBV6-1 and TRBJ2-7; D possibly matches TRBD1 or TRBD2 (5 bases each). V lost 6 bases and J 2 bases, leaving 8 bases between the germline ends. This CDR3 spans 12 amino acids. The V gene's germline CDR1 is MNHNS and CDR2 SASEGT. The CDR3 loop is CASRGETYEQYF. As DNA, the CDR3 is TGTGCCAGCAGGGGGGAGACCTACGAGCAGTACTTC.

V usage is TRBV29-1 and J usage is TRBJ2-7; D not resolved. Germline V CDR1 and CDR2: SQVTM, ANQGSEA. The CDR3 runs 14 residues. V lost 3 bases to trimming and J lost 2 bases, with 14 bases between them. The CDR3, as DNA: TGCAGCGTTGACCGGGCAGGCAGTCCCTACGAGCAGTACTTC. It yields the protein CSVDRAGSPYEQYF.

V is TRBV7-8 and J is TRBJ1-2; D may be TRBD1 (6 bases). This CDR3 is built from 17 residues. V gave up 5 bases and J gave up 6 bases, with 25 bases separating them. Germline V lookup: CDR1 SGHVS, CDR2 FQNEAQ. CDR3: CASSVYWGRTGLDGYTF. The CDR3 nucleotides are TGTGCCAGCAGCGTCTACTGGGGTCGTACAGGGTTGGATGGCTACACCTTC.

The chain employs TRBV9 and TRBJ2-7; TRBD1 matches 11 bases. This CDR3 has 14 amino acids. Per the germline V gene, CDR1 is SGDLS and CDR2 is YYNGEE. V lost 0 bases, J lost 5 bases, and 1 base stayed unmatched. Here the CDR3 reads CASSVEGQGDEQYF. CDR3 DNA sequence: TGTGCCAGCAGCGTAGAGGGACAGGGGGACGAGCAGTACTTC.

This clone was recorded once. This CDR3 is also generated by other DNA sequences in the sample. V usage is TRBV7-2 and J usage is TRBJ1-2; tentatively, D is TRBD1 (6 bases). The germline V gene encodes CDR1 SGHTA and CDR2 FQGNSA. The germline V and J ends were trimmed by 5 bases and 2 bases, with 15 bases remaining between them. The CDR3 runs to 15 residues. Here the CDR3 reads CASSPGGGSNYGYTF. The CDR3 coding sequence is TGTGCCAGCAGCCCAGGAGGGGGAAGCAACTATGGCTACACCTTC.